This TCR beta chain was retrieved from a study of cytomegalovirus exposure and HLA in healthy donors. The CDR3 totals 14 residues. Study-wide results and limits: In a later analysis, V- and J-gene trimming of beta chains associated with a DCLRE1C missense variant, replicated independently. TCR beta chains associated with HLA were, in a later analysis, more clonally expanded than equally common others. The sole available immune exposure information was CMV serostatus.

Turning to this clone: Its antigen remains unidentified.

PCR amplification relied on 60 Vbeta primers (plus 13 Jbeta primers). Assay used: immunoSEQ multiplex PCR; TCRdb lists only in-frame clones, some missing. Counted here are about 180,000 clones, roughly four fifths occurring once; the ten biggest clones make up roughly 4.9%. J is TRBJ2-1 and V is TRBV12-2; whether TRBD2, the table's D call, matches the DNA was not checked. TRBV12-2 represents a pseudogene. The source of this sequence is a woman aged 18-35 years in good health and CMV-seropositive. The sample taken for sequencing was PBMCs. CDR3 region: CASRLVDRGEEQFF. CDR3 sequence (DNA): TGTGCAAGTCGCTTAGTTGATCGGGGGGAGGAGCAGTTCTTC.